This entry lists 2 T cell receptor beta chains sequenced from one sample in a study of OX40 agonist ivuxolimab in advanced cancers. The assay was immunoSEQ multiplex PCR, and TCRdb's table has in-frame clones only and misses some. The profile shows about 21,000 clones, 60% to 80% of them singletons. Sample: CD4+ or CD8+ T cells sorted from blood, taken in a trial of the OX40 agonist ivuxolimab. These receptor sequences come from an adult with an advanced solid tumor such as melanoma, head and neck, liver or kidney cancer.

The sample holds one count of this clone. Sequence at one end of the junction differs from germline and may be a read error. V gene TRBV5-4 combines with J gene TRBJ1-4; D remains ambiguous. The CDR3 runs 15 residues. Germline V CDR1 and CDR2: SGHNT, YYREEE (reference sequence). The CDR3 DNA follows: TGCGCCAGCAGCCAAGAGAAGGGCCTTAATGAAAAACTGTTTTTT. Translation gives CASSQEKGLNEKLFF.

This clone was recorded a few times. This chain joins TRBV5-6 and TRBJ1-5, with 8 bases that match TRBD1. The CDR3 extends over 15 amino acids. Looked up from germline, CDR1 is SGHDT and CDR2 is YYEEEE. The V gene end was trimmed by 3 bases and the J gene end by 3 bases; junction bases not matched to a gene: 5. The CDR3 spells CASSYGQGLNQPQHF. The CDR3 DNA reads TGTGCCAGCAGCTACGGACAGGGACTCAATCAGCCCCAGCATTTT.